This paragraph reports one T cell receptor (beta chain). Its specificity is not known. This record belongs to a study of cytotoxic CD8 clonotypes in ibrutinib-treated CLL. Turning to the study itself: When averaged across all of the samples, the counts came to 255,043 productive templates and more than 80,000 productive rearrangements. Overall study findings and caveats: Under therapy, public clonotypes either contracted or stayed stable, and they were uncommon. Clonality rose at ibrutinib response and fell back toward baseline at progression.

The method was immunoSEQ multiplex PCR; TCRdb's version includes in-frame clones alone and lacks a portion of them. The top ten hold around 5.3% of the sample, which has about 270,000 clones, around 76% seen once. Frozen-stored PBMCs produced roughly 2 micrograms of genomic DNA for TCR beta libraries. This CDR3 is built from 15 residues. Trimming took off 4 bases at V and 5 bases at J, with 16 bases between the two ends. Germline V gene data show CDR1 as SGHNT and CDR2 as YYREEE (reference sequence). The receptor's source is a human donor with chronic lymphocytic leukemia. Sequenced material: PBMCs, taken at disease progression, from a patient treated with ibrutinib. The chain employs TRBV5-4 and TRBJ2-1; D is possibly TRBD1 (5 bases). As DNA, the CDR3 is TGTGCCAGCAGCCGTAGTCAGGGTTGGCACAATGAGCAGTTCTTC. Translated, it gives CASSRSQGWHNEQFF.